This T cell receptor beta chain was sequenced in a study of shared clonotypes between healthy human individuals. The naive CD8 fraction comprised CD45RO-negative cells positively selected for CCR7 and excluded terminally differentiated effector memory CD45RA+ cells. Donors, healthy HIV-negative adults, lacked recent acute infections or vaccinations. This CDR3 is built from 14 residues. The V and J ends lost 0 bases and 4 bases respectively, with 9 bases between them. The germline V gene has CDR1 WSHSY and CDR2 SAAADI. Genomic DNA (from each subset) was split evenly across several immunoSEQ plates. Libraries were prepared by immunoSEQ multiplex PCR; TCRdb keeps only in-frame clonotypes and omits some of them. This table has fewer than 1 million clones, 95% to 97% appearing once.

This sequence was found in a man aged 25 to 40 in good health. Sequenced sample: naive CD8+ T cells sorted from blood. The chain combines TRBV10-2 with TRBJ1-2; no definite D call. Here the CDR3 DNA reads TGCGCCAGCAGTGAGTCGACTGGACTCTATGGCTACACCTTC. Encoded protein: CASSESTGLYGYTF.